These 27 T cell receptor beta chains were all obtained from the same sample, sequenced in a study of blood T cell repertoires in COVID-19. Assay used: immunoSEQ multiplex PCR; TCRdb lists only in-frame clones, some missing. The sample yields 300,000 to 400,000 clones, 87% seen once. Specimen: peripheral blood. The receptor set was obtained from a man aged 50 to 59 with active or convalescent COVID-19.

The genes are TRBV5-1 and TRBJ2-7, with D maybe TRBD1 (6 bases). With 0 bases removed from V and 5 bases from J, the gap between germline ends came to 15 bases. From germline, CDR1 is SGHRS and CDR2 YFSETQ. The CDR3 loop spans 15 amino acids. In nucleotides, the CDR3 is TGCGCCAGCAGCTTGGCAACAGGGAGTTACAACGAGCAGTACTTC. This translates into CASSLATGSYNEQYF.

The chain has TRBV24-1 and TRBJ1-5; tentative D call: TRBD1 (6 bases). CDR1 and CDR2 (germline): KGHDR, SFDVKD. V lost 6 bases, J lost 2 bases, and 13 bases lay in between. CDR3 length: 15 residues. The CDR3 sequence: CATSPRGSGNQPQHF. The CDR3 DNA is TGTGCCACCAGTCCCAGGGGCTCGGGCAATCAGCCCCAGCATTTT.

The chain joins TRBV6-6 to TRBJ1-2, with D perhaps TRBD1 (6 bases). V lost 2 bases, J lost 6 bases, and 13 bases lay in between. The CDR3 consists of 14 residues. From germline, CDR1 is MNHNY and CDR2 SVGAGI (reference sequence). The CDR3 nucleotides are TGTGCCAGCAGTTACGAGGGGGGGCAAGATGGCTACACCTTC. It yields the protein CASSYEGGQDGYTF.

For this clone: Other DNA sequences in this sample translate to the same CDR3. V gene TRBV29-1 combines with J gene TRBJ2-5; 7 bases are shared with TRBD2. The CDR3 covers 14 residues. Germline V gene data show CDR1 as SQVTM and CDR2 as ANQGSEA. V shed 4 bases and J 2 bases; nucleotides not matched to a gene: 7. The CDR3 sequence: CSVVGLADQETQYF. As DNA, the CDR3 is TGCAGCGTTGTAGGGCTAGCGGATCAAGAGACCCAGTACTTC.

V and J are TRBV4-2 and TRBJ1-4, with TRBD1 matching 9 bases. Germline assignment: CDR1 LGHNA and CDR2 YNFKEQ. The CDR3 has 15 residues. The trim removed 4 bases at V and 7 bases at J, leaving 7 bases unmatched. The CDR3 DNA follows: TGTGCCAGCAGCCTTTCATCGGACAGGGGTGAAAAACTGTTTTTT. Translating it yields CASSLSSDRGEKLFF.

The chain is built from TRBV28 and TRBJ2-3; 13 bases agree with TRBD2. Per germline, CDR1 MDHEN and CDR2 SYDVKM. This CDR3 is 16 amino acids long. J was trimmed by 11 bases and V by 4 bases; bases with no gene match: 12. CDR3 sequence reads: CASSSGTSGTGTRQYF. As DNA, the CDR3 is TGTGCCAGCAGTTCGGGGACTAGCGGGACCGGGACACGGCAGTATTTT.

This rearrangement joins TRBV19 to TRBJ2-3, with 8 bases fitting TRBD2. CDR3 size: 18 residues. J was trimmed by 3 bases and V by 6 bases; bases with no gene match: 17. From germline, CDR1 is LNHDA and CDR2 SQIVND (reference sequence). The CDR3 coding sequence is TGTGCCAGTAGCCATCGATTCGAGACTAGCGTGGGAACAGATACGCAGTATTTT. It yields the protein CASSHRFETSVGTDTQYF.

V and J are TRBV3-1 (or the pseudogene TRBV3-2) and TRBJ1-6; 7 nucleotides match TRBD1. With 4 bases clipped from V and 10 bases from J, the junction kept 7 bases outside the gene matches. Germline loops: CDR1 LGHDT, CDR2 YNNKEL (reference sequence). The CDR3 spans 14 residues. CDR3 sequence reads: CASSPGQETSPLHF. The CDR3 DNA sequence: TGTGCCAGCAGCCCTGGACAGGAAACGTCACCCCTCCACTTT.

The chain has TRBV13 and TRBJ1-3; D gene uncertain. Per the germline V gene, CDR1 is PRHDT and CDR2 is FYEKMQ (reference sequence). Deletions cut 3 bases from V and 1 base from J, with 13 bases between. The CDR3 sequence is 16 residues long. The CDR3 is CASSLTFSGSGNTIYF. The CDR3 region has the DNA TGTGCCAGCAGCTTGACTTTCAGTGGATCTGGAAACACCATATATTTT.

CDR3 nucleotides: TGTGCCAGCAGCCCCCGCAGGGTTCCTGGCCACAATGAGCAGTTCTTC. Its protein product is CASSPRRVPGHNEQFF. This chain joins TRBV7-9 and TRBJ2-1; possible D gene TRBD1, 5 bases. Between the trimmed V and J ends, which lost 5 bases and 5 bases, there was a span of 19 bases. The CDR3 extends over 16 amino acids. Germline CDR1 SEHNR, CDR2 FQNEAQ (reference sequence).

The V and J genes are TRBV2 and TRBJ2-7; a possible D gene is TRBD2 (7 bases). Trimming took 0 bases from V and 1 from J, leaving 19 bases between them. This CDR3 comprises 18 residues. Looked up from germline, CDR1 is SNHLY and CDR2 is FYNNEI. The DNA of the CDR3 is TGTGCCAGCAGTGAAGCGGACATGGGGGGGCGGAAATCCTACGAGCAGTACTTC. It yields the protein CASSEADMGGRKSYEQYF.

The rearrangement links TRBV7-9 to TRBJ2-3; the D gene is possibly TRBD2 (5 bases). The CDR3 loop spans 15 amino acids. CDR1 is SEHNR, CDR2 FQNEAQ, per germline (reference sequence). V gave up 3 bases and J gave up 6 bases, with 16 bases separating them. DNA of the CDR3: TGTGCCAGCAGCTTCCAATCGGGGTCGGACGATACGCAGTATTTT. It translates to CASSFQSGSDDTQYF.

The J gene is TRBJ1-2, the V gene TRBV7-2; 7 bases match TRBD1. The CDR3 totals 14 residues. J was trimmed by 3 bases and V by 5 bases; bases with no gene match: 6. CDR1 SGHTA and CDR2 FQGNSA come from the germline V gene. CDR3 in DNA: TGTGCCAGCAGCAAAGACAGGGACGACTATGGCTACACCTTC. It encodes CASSKDRDDYGYTF.

This clone has a single count. The gene calls are TRBV19 and TRBJ1-5; the D gene is possibly TRBD1 (5 bases). CDR3 length: 16 amino acids. Trimming took 3 bases from V and 0 from J, leaving 12 bases between them. Germline loops: CDR1 LNHDA, CDR2 SQIVND (reference sequence). The chain's CDR3 is CASSIGGGISNQPQHF. CDR3 sequence (DNA): TGTGCCAGTAGTATTGGGGGGGGAATTAGCAATCAGCCCCAGCATTTT.

The chain carries TRBV7-2 and TRBJ2-1; 12 bases are shared with TRBD2. Germline V CDR1 and CDR2: SGHTA, FQGNSA. CDR3 length: 17 amino acids. Unmatched junction bases numbered 4, after V lost 1 base and J lost 3 bases. As DNA, the CDR3 is TGTGCCAGCAGCTTAGAACTAGCGGGGGGCTACTACAATGAGCAGTTCTTC. Translated: CASSLELAGGYYNEQFF. The full variable domain, in which reference TRBV7-2 and TRBJ2-1 provide the parts outside the CDR3, is GAGVSQSPSNKVTEKGKDVELRCDPISGHTALYWYRQSLGQGLEFLIYFQGNSAPDKSGLPSDRFSAERTGGSVSTLTIQRTQQEDSAVYLCASSLELAGGYYNEQFFGPGTRLTVL.

This chain links TRBV4-1 with TRBJ2-3; 10 bases are shared with TRBD2. J was trimmed by 2 bases and V by 1 base; bases with no gene match: 3. The CDR3 is 16 amino acids. CDR1 and CDR2 from the germline V gene are MGHRA and YSYEKL. CDR3 nucleotide sequence: TGCGCCAGCAGCCAAGCCGGGACTAGCGACACAGATACGCAGTATTTT. It codes for CASSQAGTSDTDTQYF.

Only a few counts were recorded for this clone. The V and J genes are TRBV30 and TRBJ2-7, with a tentative D call TRBD2 (6 bases). Trimming left V 4 bases short and J 4 bases short, with 17 bases between. The V gene's germline CDR1 is GTSNPN and CDR2 SVGIG (reference sequence). The CDR3 has 14 amino acids. The CDR3 is CAWNAGTSTYEQYF. DNA of the CDR3: TGTGCCTGGAACGCGGGAACCTCAACTTACGAGCAGTACTTC.

This chain uses TRBV5-4 with TRBJ1-3; 7 bases are shared with TRBD1. The V gene end was trimmed by 3 bases and the J gene end by 4 bases; junction bases not matched to a gene: 4. This CDR3 is built from 14 residues. Germline V gives CDR1 SGHNT, CDR2 YYREEE (reference sequence). This CDR3 reads CASSSQGQGNTIYF. CDR3 coding DNA: TGTGCCAGCAGCTCACAGGGGCAAGGAAACACCATATATTTT. Complete variable domain (other parts from reference TRBV5-4 and TRBJ1-3): ETGVTQSPTHLIKTRGQQVTLRCSSQSGHNTVSWYQQALGQGPQFIFQYYREEENGRGNFPPRFSGLQFPNYSSELNVNALELDDSALYLCASSSQGQGNTIYFGEGSWLTVV.

Only a few counts were recorded for this clone. J is TRBJ1-1 and V is TRBV21-1; TRBD1 is taken as the D call from the table, unchecked against the DNA. TRBV21-1 counts as a pseudogene. The CDR3 sequence is 16 residues long. CDR3 in DNA: TGTGCCAGCGGAAACAGGGGGGGTAACCTGACCACTGAAGCTTTCTTT. Its protein is CASGNRGGNLTTEAFF.

The V and J genes are TRBV28 and TRBJ2-2, with 11 positions matching TRBD1. The germline gives CDR1 MDHEN, CDR2 SYDVKM. There are 17 residues in the CDR3. V dropped 5 bases and J dropped 8; count of bases not matched to a gene: 13. DNA for the CDR3: TGTGCCAGCAGTCCAATACGGACAGGGGGCGCGTCGGGGGAGCTGTTTTTT. It is translated as CASSPIRTGGASGELFF.

V is TRBV6-6 and J is TRBJ2-5, with TRBD1 identical over 11 bases. The CDR3 covers 16 residues. Germline CDR1 MNHNY, CDR2 SVGAGI (reference sequence). The ends lost 4 bases at V and 5 bases at J; junction bases unmatched: 9. CDR3 residues: CASSSPGTGGRETQYF. As DNA, the CDR3 is TGTGCCAGCAGTTCCCCGGGGACAGGGGGAAGGGAGACCCAGTACTTC.

The V gene is TRBV7-2, the J gene TRBJ1-1; maybe TRBD1 (5 bases). This CDR3 is 15 amino acids long. Trimming took 1 base from V and 5 from J, leaving 14 bases between them. Germline values: CDR1 SGHTA, CDR2 FQGNSA. The CDR3 region is CASSLGRAGRTEAFF. Here the CDR3 DNA reads TGTGCCAGCAGCTTAGGGAGGGCAGGGCGGACTGAAGCTTTCTTT.

The V gene is TRBV5-1, the J gene TRBJ1-1; D ambiguous. Per the germline V gene, CDR1 is SGHRS and CDR2 is YFSETQ. V was shortened by 3 bases and J by 4 bases, with 13 bases between the two germline ends. This CDR3 region has 14 residues. Written as DNA, the CDR3 is TGCGCCAGCAGCTCAAACAGTGGTTCCACTGAAGCTTTCTTT. Its protein product is CASSSNSGSTEAFF.

The chain uses TRBV5-6 and TRBJ2-5; D ambiguous. The germline V and J ends were trimmed by 3 bases and 5 bases, with 14 bases remaining between them. This CDR3 comprises 14 residues. The germline gives CDR1 SGHDT, CDR2 YYEEEE. CDR3 nucleotides: TGTGCCAGCAGCTCTCTAGACGGGTCGGAGACCCAGTACTTC. It specifies CASSSLDGSETQYF.

This clone was recorded only once. The CDR3 DNA sequence: TGTGCCAGCAGTTTATCGACGGGACTAGCGCGGCAGTTCTTC. It is translated as CASSLSTGLARQFF. V usage is TRBV27 and J usage is TRBJ2-1; 10 bases fit TRBD2. Losses at the gene ends were 0 bases for V and 12 bases for J; bases not matched to a gene: 5. The germline V gene encodes CDR1 MNHEY and CDR2 SMNVEV (reference sequence). This CDR3 region has 14 residues.

This chain connects TRBV10-2 to TRBJ1-4; 9 nucleotides match TRBD1. With 0 bases clipped from V and 10 bases from J, the junction kept 6 bases outside the gene matches. In germline, CDR1 is WSHSY, CDR2 SAAADI. The CDR3 has 15 amino acids. In DNA form, the CDR3 reads TGCGCCAGCAGTGAGTCGGGACAGGGTTTGGGAAAACTGTTTTTT. Translated, it gives CASSESGQGLGKLFF.

The V call is TRBV28, the J call TRBJ1-4; D might be TRBD1 (6 bases). This CDR3 comprises 14 residues. The V end lost 10 bases, the J end lost 7 bases, and 19 bases lay between the germline ends. CDR1 and CDR2 (germline): MDHEN, SYDVKM. The DNA of the CDR3 is TGTGCCACCCAGCCGTACAGGGATGGTGAAAAACTGTTTTTT. This translates into CATQPYRDGEKLFF.